This entry concerns a single T cell receptor (beta chain). The entry originates in a study of blood T cell repertoires in COVID-19. This CDR3 has 14 amino acids. Germline V lookup: CDR1 MRHNA, CDR2 SNTAGT. The V and J ends lost 2 bases and 6 bases respectively, with 10 bases between them. Authors' methods: Estimation of nucleated cell counts was performed using reference gene primer amplification. Assay: immunoSEQ multiplex PCR; the TCRdb copy retains only in-frame clones and omits some. V, J and clone size reflect that table, while D and trimming were determined from the DNA. Among 50,000 to 70,000 clones listed, 60% to 85% were seen once.

Sequences were obtained from peripheral blood. The sequence came from a human donor in a cohort sampled during active COVID-19. The J gene is TRBJ1-4, the V gene TRBV6-4; D remains unclear. The CDR3 bases are TGTGCCAGCAGTGACAACCGAGGAGATGAAAAACTGTTTTTT. Translation gives CASSDNRGDEKLFF.